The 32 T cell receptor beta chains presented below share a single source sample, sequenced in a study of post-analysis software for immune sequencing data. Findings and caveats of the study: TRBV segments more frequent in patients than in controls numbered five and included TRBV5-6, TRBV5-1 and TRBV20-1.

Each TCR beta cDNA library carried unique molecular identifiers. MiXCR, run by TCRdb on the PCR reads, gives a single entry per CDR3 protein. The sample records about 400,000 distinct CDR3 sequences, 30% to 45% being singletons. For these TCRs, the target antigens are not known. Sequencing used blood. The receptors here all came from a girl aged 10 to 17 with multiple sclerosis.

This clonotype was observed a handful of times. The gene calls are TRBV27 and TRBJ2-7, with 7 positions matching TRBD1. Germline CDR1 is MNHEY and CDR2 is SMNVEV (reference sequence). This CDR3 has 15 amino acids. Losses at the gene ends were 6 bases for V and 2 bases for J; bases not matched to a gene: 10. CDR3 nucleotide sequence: TGTGCCAGCAGAGCCACCGGGACAGCCACCTACGAGCAGTACTTC. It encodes CASRATGTATYEQYF.

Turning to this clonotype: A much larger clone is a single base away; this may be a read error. This CDR3 is CASSLEAGYGCTF. CDR3 coding DNA: TGTGCCAGCAGCTTGGAGGCAGGGTATGGCTGCACCTTC. J is TRBJ1-2 and V is TRBV5-5; tentatively, D is TRBD1 (5 bases). The CDR3 covers 13 residues. CDR1 is SGHKS and CDR2 is YYEKEE in the germline V gene (reference sequence).

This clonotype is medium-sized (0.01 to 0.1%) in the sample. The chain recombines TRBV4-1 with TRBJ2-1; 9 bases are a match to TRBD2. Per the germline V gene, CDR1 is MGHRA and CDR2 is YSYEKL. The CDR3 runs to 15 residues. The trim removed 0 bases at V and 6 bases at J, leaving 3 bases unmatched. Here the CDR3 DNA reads TGCGCCAGCAGCCAAGAGGCGGGGGGGCGCAATGAGCAGTTCTTC. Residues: CASSQEAGGRNEQFF.

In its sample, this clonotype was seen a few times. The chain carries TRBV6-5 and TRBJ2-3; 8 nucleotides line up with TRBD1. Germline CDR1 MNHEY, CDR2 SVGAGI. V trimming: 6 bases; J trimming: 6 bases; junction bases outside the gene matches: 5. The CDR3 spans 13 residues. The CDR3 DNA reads TGTGCCAGCAGCCGGACAGGGTGGGATACGCAGTATTTT. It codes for CASSRTGWDTQYF.

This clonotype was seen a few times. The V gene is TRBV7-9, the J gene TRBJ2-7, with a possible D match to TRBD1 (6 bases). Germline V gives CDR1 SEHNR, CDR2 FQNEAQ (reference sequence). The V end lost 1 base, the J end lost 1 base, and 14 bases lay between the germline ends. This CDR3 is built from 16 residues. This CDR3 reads CASSLVAGERSYEQYF. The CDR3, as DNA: TGTGCCAGCAGCTTAGTGGCAGGGGAGAGGTCCTACGAGCAGTACTTC.

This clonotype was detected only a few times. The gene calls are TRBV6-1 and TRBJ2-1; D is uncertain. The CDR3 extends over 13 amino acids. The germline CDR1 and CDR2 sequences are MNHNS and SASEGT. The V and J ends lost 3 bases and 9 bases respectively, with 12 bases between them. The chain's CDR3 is CASSEYGLREQFF. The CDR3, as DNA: TGTGCCAGCAGTGAGTACGGCCTGCGTGAGCAGTTCTTC.

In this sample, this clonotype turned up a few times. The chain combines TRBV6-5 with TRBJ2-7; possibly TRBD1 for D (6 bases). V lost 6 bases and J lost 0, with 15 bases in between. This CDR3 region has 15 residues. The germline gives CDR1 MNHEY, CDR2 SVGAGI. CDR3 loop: CASSSTGGSSYEQYF. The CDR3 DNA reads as TGTGCCAGCAGCTCGACAGGCGGTAGCTCCTACGAGCAGTACTTC.

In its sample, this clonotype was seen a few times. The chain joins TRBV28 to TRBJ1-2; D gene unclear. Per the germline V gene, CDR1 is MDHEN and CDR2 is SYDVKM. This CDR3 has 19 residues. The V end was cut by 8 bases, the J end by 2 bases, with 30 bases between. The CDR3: CASAPQQLILTRINYGYTF. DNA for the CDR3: TGTGCCAGCGCTCCTCAGCAGCTCATTTTAACAAGGATCAACTATGGCTACACCTTC.

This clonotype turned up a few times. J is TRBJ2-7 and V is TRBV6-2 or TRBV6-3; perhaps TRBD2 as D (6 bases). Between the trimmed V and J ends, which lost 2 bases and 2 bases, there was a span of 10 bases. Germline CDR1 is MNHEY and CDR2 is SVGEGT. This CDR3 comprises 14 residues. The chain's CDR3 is CASSYRTMTYEQYF. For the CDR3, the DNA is TGTGCCAGCAGTTACAGGACTATGACCTACGAGCAGTACTTC.

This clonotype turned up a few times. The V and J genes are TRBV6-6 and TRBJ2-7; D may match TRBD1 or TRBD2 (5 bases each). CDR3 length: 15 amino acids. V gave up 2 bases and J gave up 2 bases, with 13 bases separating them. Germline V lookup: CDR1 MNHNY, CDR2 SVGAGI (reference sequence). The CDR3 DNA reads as TGTGCCAGCAGTTACCTTCCGGGACGGGCCTACGAGCAGTACTTC. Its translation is CASSYLPGRAYEQYF.

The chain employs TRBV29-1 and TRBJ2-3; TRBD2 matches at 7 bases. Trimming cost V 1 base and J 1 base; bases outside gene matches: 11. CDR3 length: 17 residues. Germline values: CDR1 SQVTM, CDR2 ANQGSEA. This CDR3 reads CSVEAFGGVTGTDTQYF. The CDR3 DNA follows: TGCAGCGTTGAAGCGTTTGGGGGGGTCACAGGCACAGATACGCAGTATTTT.

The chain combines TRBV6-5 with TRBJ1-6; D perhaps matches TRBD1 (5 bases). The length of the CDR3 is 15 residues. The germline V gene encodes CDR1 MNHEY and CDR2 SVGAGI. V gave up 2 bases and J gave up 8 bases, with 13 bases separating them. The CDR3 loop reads CASSYGDLGDSPLHF. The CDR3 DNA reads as TGTGCCAGCAGTTACGGCGACTTGGGGGATTCACCCCTCCACTTT.

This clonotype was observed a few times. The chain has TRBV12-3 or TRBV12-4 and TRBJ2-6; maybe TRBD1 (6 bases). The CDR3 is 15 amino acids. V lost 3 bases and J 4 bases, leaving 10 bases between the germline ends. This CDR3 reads CASSFPGAGANVLTF. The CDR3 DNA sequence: TGTGCCAGCAGTTTCCCAGGGGCCGGGGCCAACGTCCTGACTTTC.

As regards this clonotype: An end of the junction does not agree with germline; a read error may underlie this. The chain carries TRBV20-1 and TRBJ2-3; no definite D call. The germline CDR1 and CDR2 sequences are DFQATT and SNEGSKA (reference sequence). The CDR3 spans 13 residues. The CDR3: CSASFQITDMQYF. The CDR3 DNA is TGCAGTGCTAGTTTCCAGATCACAGATATGCAGTATTTT.

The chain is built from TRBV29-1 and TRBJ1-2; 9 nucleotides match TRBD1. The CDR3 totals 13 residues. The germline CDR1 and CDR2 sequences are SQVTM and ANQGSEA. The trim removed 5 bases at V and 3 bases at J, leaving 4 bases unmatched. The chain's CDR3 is CSVSRDRDYGYTF. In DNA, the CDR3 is TGCAGCGTTTCTAGGGACAGGGACTATGGCTACACCTTC.

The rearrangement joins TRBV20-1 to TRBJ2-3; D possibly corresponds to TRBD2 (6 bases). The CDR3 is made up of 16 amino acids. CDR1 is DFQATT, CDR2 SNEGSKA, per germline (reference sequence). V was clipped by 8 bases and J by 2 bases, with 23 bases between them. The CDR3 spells CSSPAGGEYFTDTQYF. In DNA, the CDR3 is TGCAGTTCCCCCGCGGGCGGGGAATACTTCACAGATACGCAGTATTTT.

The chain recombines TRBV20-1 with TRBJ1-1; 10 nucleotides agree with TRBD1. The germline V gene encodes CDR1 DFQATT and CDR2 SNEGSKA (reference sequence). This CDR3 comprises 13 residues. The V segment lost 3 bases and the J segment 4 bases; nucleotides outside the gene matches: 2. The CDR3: CSASGTGATEAFF. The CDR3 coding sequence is TGCAGTGCTAGTGGGACAGGGGCCACTGAAGCTTTCTTT.

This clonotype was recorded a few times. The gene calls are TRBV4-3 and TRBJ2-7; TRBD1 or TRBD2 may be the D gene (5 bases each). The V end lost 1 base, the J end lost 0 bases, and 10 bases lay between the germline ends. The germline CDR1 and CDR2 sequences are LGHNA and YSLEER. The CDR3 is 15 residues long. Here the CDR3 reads CASSQVKGTSYEQYF. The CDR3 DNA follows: TGCGCCAGCAGCCAAGTAAAGGGGACCTCCTACGAGCAGTACTTC.

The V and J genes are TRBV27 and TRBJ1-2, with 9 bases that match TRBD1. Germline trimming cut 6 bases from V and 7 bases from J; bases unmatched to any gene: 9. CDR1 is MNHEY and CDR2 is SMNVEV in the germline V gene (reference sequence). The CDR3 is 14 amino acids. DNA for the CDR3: TGTGCCAGCAGCCCGGGACAGGGTCCCTTTGGCTACACCTTC. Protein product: CASSPGQGPFGYTF.

In nucleotides, the CDR3 is TGTGCTAGTGTCCTTGCGGGGGCGAACACCGGGGAGCTGTTTTTT. This encodes CASVLAGANTGELFF. The rearrangement joins TRBV12-5 to TRBJ2-2, with TRBD2 matching 7 bases. The V gene end was trimmed by 7 bases and the J gene end by 0 bases; junction bases not matched to a gene: 5. The CDR3 has 15 amino acids. CDR1 and CDR2 from the germline V gene are LGHNT and FRNRAP.

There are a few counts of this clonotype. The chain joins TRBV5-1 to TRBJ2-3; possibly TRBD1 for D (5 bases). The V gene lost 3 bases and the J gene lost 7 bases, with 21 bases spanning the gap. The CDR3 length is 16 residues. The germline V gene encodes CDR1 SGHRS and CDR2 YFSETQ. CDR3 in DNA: TGCGCCAGCAGCTCCTTATTGTTAACGACAGTTAATACGCAGTATTTT. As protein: CASSSLLLTTVNTQYF.

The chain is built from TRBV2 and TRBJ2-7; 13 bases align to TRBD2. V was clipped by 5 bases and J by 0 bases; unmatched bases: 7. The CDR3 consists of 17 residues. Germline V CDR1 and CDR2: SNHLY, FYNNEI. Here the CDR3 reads CASSRGLAGDSSYEQYF. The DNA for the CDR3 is TGTGCCAGCAGTCGAGGACTAGCGGGAGATAGCTCCTACGAGCAGTACTTC.

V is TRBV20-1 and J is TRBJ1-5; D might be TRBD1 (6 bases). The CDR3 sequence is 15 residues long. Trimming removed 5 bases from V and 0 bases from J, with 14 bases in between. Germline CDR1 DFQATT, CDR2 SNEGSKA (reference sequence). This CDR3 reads CSAPQPDSSNQPQHF. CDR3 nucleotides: TGCAGTGCTCCACAGCCGGACAGTAGCAATCAGCCCCAGCATTTT.

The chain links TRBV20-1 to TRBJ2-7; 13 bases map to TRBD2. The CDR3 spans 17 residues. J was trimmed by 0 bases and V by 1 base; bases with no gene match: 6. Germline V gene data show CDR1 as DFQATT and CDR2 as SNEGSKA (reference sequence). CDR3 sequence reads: CSARGTSGGPSSYEQYF. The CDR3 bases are TGCAGTGCTAGAGGGACTAGCGGGGGTCCAAGCTCCTACGAGCAGTACTTC.

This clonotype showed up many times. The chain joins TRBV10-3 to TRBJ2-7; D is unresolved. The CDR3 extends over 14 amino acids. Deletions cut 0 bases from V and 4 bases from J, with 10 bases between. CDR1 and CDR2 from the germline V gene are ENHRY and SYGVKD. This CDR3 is CAISESGSTYEQYF. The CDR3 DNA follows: TGTGCCATCAGTGAGTCAGGCAGTACTTACGAGCAGTACTTC.

The CDR3 region has the DNA TGTGCCAGCAGGGACGATGGAGATGAGCAGTTCTTC. Protein sequence: CASRDDGDEQFF. The chain couples TRBV6-5 to TRBJ2-1; the D is unclear. Trimming took 6 bases from V and 8 from J, leaving 11 bases between them. From germline, CDR1 is MNHEY and CDR2 SVGAGI. There are 12 residues in the CDR3.

CDR3 sequence: CSARKGSGSYEQYF. CDR3 coding DNA: TGCAGTGCTAGAAAGGGCAGCGGCTCCTACGAGCAGTACTTC. J is TRBJ2-7 and V is TRBV20-1, with TRBD2 as a possible D gene (5 bases). The CDR3 has 14 residues. CDR1 and CDR2 (germline): DFQATT, SNEGSKA (reference sequence). Between the trimmed V and J ends, which lost 2 bases and 0 bases, there was a span of 11 bases.

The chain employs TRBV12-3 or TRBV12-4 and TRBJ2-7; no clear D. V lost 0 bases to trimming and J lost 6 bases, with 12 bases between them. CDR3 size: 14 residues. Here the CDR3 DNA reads TGTGCCAGCAGTTTAGCGGGGTCCGGTGGCGAGCAGTACTTC. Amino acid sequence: CASSLAGSGGEQYF.

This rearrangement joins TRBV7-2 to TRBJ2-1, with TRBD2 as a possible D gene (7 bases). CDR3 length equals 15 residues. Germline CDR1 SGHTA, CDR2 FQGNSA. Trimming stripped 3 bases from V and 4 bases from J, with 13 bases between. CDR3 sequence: CASSFGGGLYNEQFF. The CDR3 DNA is TGTGCCAGCAGCTTTGGGGGGGGCTTGTACAATGAGCAGTTCTTC.

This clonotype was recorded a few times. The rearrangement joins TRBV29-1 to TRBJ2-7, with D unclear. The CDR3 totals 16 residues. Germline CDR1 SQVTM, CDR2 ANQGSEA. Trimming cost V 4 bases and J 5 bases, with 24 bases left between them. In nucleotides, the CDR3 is TGCAGCGTTGGGGAAGGGTTATATCGGTGGCCCGACGAGCAGTACTTC. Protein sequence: CSVGEGLYRWPDEQYF.

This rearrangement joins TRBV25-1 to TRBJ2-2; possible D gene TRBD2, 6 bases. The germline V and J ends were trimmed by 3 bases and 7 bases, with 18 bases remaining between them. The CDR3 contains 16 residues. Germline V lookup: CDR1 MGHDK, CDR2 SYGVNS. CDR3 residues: CASSDPKIPGDGELFF. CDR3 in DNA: TGTGCCAGCAGTGACCCCAAGATCCCGGGGGACGGGGAGCTGTTTTTT.

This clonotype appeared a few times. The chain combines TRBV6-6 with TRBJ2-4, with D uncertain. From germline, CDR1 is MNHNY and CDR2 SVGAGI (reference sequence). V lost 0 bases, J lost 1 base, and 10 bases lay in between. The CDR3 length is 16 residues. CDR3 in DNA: TGTGCCAGCAGTTACTCCGGCGGTCGGGCCAAAAACATTCAGTACTTC. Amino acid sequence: CASSYSGGRAKNIQYF.